A selection of T cell receptor beta chains follows, all from one sample in a study of blood T cell repertoires in COVID-19. The table came from immunoSEQ multiplex PCR; TCRdb's copy has only in-frame clones and leaves some out. The sample lists about 180,000 clones, about 88% occurring once. Sequencing was done on a sample of peripheral blood. The receptor set was obtained from a woman aged 25 to 39 with active or convalescent COVID-19. Both conserved end residues are part of each CDR3. The order of the fields is D gene, J gene, clone size, V gene, CDR3 protein, CDR3 DNA. The D gene is left open where the match is weak. Size tells how often a clone was seen (once, few, many) or the class of an expanded clone, and some rows leave it out.

>TRBD1|TRBJ1-1|-|TRBV2
CASLGQGIMNTEAFF
TGTGCCAGCCTGGGACAGGGAATAATGAACACTGAAGCTTTCTTT
>-|TRBJ1-1|-|TRBV6-4
CASSPTGNTEAFF
TGTGCCAGCAGCCCGACAGGGAACACTGAAGCTTTCTTT
>-|TRBJ2-1|once|TRBV7-2
CASSLGRDNEQFF
TGTGCCAGCAGCTTAGGTCGAGACAATGAGCAGTTCTTC
>TRBD1|TRBJ2-7|-|TRBV5-6
CASSNYRQGANF
TGTGCCAGCAGCAATTACCGACAGGGGGCCAACTTC
>TRBD1|TRBJ2-1|-|TRBV11-3
CASSSGGSYNEQFF
TGTGCCAGCAGCTCAGGGGGCTCCTACAATGAGCAGTTCTTC
>-|TRBJ1-3|-|TRBV5-6
CASSLVGGSFGNTIYF
TGTGCCAGCAGCTTGGTAGGGGGAAGTTTTGGAAACACCATATATTTT
>-|TRBJ1-6|-|TRBV27
CASSMSGVSYNSPLHF
TGTGCCAGCAGTATGTCAGGCGTCTCCTATAATTCACCCCTCCACTTT
>-|TRBJ1-1|-|TRBV3-1/TRBV3-2
CASSQYPAGNTEAFF
TGTGCCAGCAGCCAATATCCAGCAGGCAACACTGAAGCTTTCTTT
>-|TRBJ1-2|-|TRBV15
CATSKRFGGYGYTF
TGTGCCACCAGCAAACGTTTCGGGGGCTATGGCTACACCTTC
>-|TRBJ2-6|few|TRBV20-1
CSASGAGAGANVLTF
TGCAGTGCTAGTGGTGCCGGGGCTGGGGCCAACGTCCTGACTTTC
>-|TRBJ1-1|-|TRBV5-4
CASSLKRENLAFF
TGTGCCAGCAGCTTAAAGCGGGAGAATCTAGCTTTCTTT
>TRBD1|TRBJ2-7|-|TRBV10-3
CAISQQGAAYEQYF
TGTGCCATCAGTCAGCAGGGGGCTGCCTACGAGCAGTACTTC
>-|TRBJ2-3|-|TRBV29-1
CSYTGGGALSYTDTQYF
TGCAGCTACACCGGAGGGGGGGCCCTATCTTACACAGATACGCAGTATTTT